This passage covers 26 T cell receptor beta chains from one sample sequenced in a study of OX40 agonist ivuxolimab in advanced cancers. Data came from immunoSEQ multiplex PCR; TCRdb stores just in-frame clones and leaves some out. This sample has about 86,000 clones; about 90% occur once, and the top ten carry roughly 8.7%. The specimen comprised CD4+ or CD8+ T cells sorted from blood, sampled in a trial of the OX40 agonist ivuxolimab. Receptors originate from an adult with an advanced solid tumor such as melanoma, head and neck, liver or kidney cancer.

This chain connects TRBV12-5 to TRBJ2-5; 7 bases align to TRBD2. Germline CDR1 and CDR2: LGHNT and FRNRAP. Trimming took 6 bases from V and 2 from J; bases not matched to a gene: 9. This CDR3 region has 15 residues. CDR3 region: CASGPSGTIQETQYF. CDR3 in DNA: TGTGCTAGTGGCCCGTCCGGGACTATTCAAGAGACCCAGTACTTC.

The chain carries TRBV5-5 and TRBJ1-1, with D possibly TRBD1 on 5 matching bases. CDR1 and CDR2 (germline): SGHKS, YYEKEE (reference sequence). The CDR3 is 14 amino acids. V was trimmed by 3 bases and J by 4 bases, leaving 13 bases between them. The CDR3 loop reads CASSWGRAGTEAFF. DNA of the CDR3: TGTGCCAGCAGCTGGGGCAGGGCTGGCACTGAAGCTTTCTTT.

The chain is built from TRBV11-2 and TRBJ2-5; 7 bases are a match to TRBD2. This CDR3 is built from 14 residues. V shed 7 bases and J 1 base; nucleotides not matched to a gene: 6. Germline values: CDR1 SGHAT, CDR2 FQNNGV. CDR3 residues: CASNSLAVQETQYF. The CDR3 region has the DNA TGTGCCAGCAACTCCCTAGCGGTCCAAGAGACCCAGTACTTC.

The chain joins TRBV4-1 to TRBJ2-1; D perhaps matches TRBD2 (6 bases). V shed 0 bases and J shed 4 bases, with 16 bases lying between them. Germline V gene sequence: CDR1 MGHRA, CDR2 YSYEKL. This CDR3 has 17 amino acids. The CDR3 protein is CASSQDRDGSGYNEQFF. As DNA, the CDR3 is TGCGCCAGCAGCCAAGATCGGGACGGGAGTGGATACAATGAGCAGTTCTTC.

CDR3 amino acids: CASSLTRDRTMEAFF. DNA of the CDR3: TGTGCCAGCAGCCTAACTCGGGACAGGACCATGGAAGCTTTCTTT. The V call is TRBV7-9, the J call TRBJ1-1; 8 bases fit TRBD1. Germline lookup yields CDR1 SEHNR and CDR2 FQNEAQ (reference sequence). CDR3 length equals 15 residues. V dropped 5 bases and J dropped 8; count of bases not matched to a gene: 13.

In DNA, the CDR3 is TGCGCCAGCAGCTTAGGTTTCGGTAAGGTAGAAGAGACCCAGTACTTC. Translation gives CASSLGFGKVEETQYF. The chain is built from TRBV5-1 and TRBJ2-5; D remains unclear. Trimming cost V 2 bases and J 3 bases, with 17 bases left between them. The CDR3 consists of 16 residues. Germline V gene lookup returns CDR1 SGHRS and CDR2 YFSETQ.

V is TRBV10-2 and J is TRBJ2-1, with D perhaps being TRBD1 or TRBD2 (5 bases each). CDR3 size: 13 residues. V was clipped by 3 bases and J by 7 bases, with 10 bases between them. Germline loops: CDR1 WSHSY, CDR2 SAAADI. The CDR3 region is CASSDRGVNEQFF. CDR3 sequence (DNA): TGCGCCAGCAGTGATAGGGGAGTTAATGAGCAGTTCTTC.

V and J are TRBV15 and TRBJ2-5, with D unresolved. The end of the DNA fits TRBJ2-7 better, so the J call may be wrong. The CDR3 sequence is 14 residues long. The germline V gene encodes CDR1 LNHNV and CDR2 YYDKDF (reference sequence). Here the CDR3 reads CATSRAFQTYEQYF. In nucleotides, the CDR3 is TGTGCCACCAGCAGAGCCTTCCAAACCTACGAGCAGTACTTC.

This clone was found a few times. The chain couples TRBV27 to TRBJ1-2; D remains ambiguous. V dropped 5 bases and J dropped 4 bases, with 8 bases sitting between them. Germline assignment: CDR1 MNHEY and CDR2 SMNVEV (reference sequence). The CDR3 runs to 12 residues. The DNA for the CDR3 is TGTGCCAGCAGTGAAACGGGCTATGGCTACACCTTC. Its translation: CASSETGYGYTF.

The CDR3 nucleotides read TGCAGCGTTGAAGTCCGGGGAGAAAAACTGTTTTTT. Protein: CSVEVRGEKLFF. The genes are TRBV29-1 and TRBJ1-4; D not certain. V lost 1 base, J lost 8 bases, and 8 bases lay in between. Germline CDR1 reads SQVTM; CDR2 reads ANQGSEA. The CDR3 extends over 12 amino acids.

This rearrangement joins TRBV25-1 to TRBJ1-5; D unclear. Trimming left V 4 bases short and J 0 bases short, with 4 bases between. From germline, CDR1 is MGHDK and CDR2 SYGVNS. This CDR3 comprises 13 residues. CDR3 DNA: TGTGCCAGCAGTGTGGATAGCAATCAGCCCCAGCATTTT. Protein sequence: CASSVDSNQPQHF.

This chain links TRBV27 with TRBJ2-3; D call uncertain. The CDR3 spans 11 residues. Trimming left V 5 bases short and J 3 bases short, with 3 bases between. The V gene's germline CDR1 is MNHEY and CDR2 SMNVEV (reference sequence). DNA of the CDR3: TGTGCCAGCAGTGCTACAGATACGCAGTATTTT. The encoded protein is CASSATDTQYF.

J is TRBJ1-2 and V is TRBV9; the D gene is possibly TRBD1 (5 bases). CDR1 is SGDLS, CDR2 YYNGEE, per germline. Trimming cost V 0 bases and J 0 bases, with 12 bases left between them. The CDR3 sequence is 16 residues long. The CDR3 loop is CASSVALQDTNYGYTF. The CDR3, as DNA: TGTGCCAGCAGCGTAGCCCTACAGGACACTAACTATGGCTACACCTTC.

The J gene is TRBJ2-3, the V gene TRBV6-1; TRBD1 aligns across 8 bases. Germline CDR1 is MNHNS and CDR2 is SASEGT. This CDR3 is 15 amino acids long. The J segment lost 3 bases and the V segment lost 6 bases, leaving 8 bases of the junction unmatched. For the CDR3, the DNA is TGTGCCAGCAGGGGGACAGGCTCTAGGACAGATACGCAGTATTTT. Its translation is CASRGTGSRTDTQYF.

The CDR3 DNA reads TGTGCCAGCAGCTTCTATAGAAGCTCCTACAATGAGCAGTTCTTC. Its protein is CASSFYRSSYNEQFF. J is TRBJ2-1 and V is TRBV7-3, with D hard to call. The CDR3 extends over 15 amino acids. The germline CDR1 and CDR2 sequences are SGHTA and FQGTGA. The V and J ends lost 3 bases and 0 bases respectively, with 9 bases between them.

The J gene is TRBJ2-1, the V gene TRBV29-1, with TRBD2 matching over 11 bases. Germline trimming cut 6 bases from V and 3 bases from J; bases unmatched to any gene: 1. CDR3 length: 13 residues. Germline values: CDR1 SQVTM, CDR2 ANQGSEA. The CDR3 nucleotides read TGCAGCGTGGGACTAGCGGACTACAATGAGCAGTTCTTC. This codes for CSVGLADYNEQFF.

As regards this clone: Other DNA sequences from this sample encode an identical CDR3 as well. CDR3 amino acids: CASNRDREETQYF. The CDR3, as DNA: TGTGCCAGCAATAGGGACAGGGAAGAGACCCAGTACTTC. This chain links TRBV2 with TRBJ2-5; 9 positions match TRBD1. V trimming: 7 bases; J trimming: 3 bases; junction bases outside the gene matches: 3. This CDR3 is 13 amino acids long. Germline CDR1 reads SNHLY; CDR2 reads FYNNEI.

J is TRBJ2-6 and V is TRBV5-4; D may be TRBD1 (6 bases). Trimming took 2 bases from V and 0 from J, leaving 12 bases between them. This CDR3 spans 17 amino acids. Germline values: CDR1 SGHNT, CDR2 YYREEE (reference sequence). The CDR3 DNA follows: TGTGCCAGCAGCTTTGAGGACAGCCACTCTGGGGCCAACGTCCTGACTTTC. Protein sequence: CASSFEDSHSGANVLTF.

The chain uses TRBV7-9 and TRBJ2-7; D is uncertain. The ends were cut back, 10 bases at V and 2 bases at J, with 12 bases in the middle. Germline CDR1 SEHNR, CDR2 FQNEAQ (reference sequence). This CDR3 spans 12 amino acids. Here the CDR3 reads CATEPIAYEQYF. Here the CDR3 DNA reads TGTGCCACCGAGCCGATCGCCTACGAGCAGTACTTC.

This clone was detected only once. This chain links TRBV29-1 with TRBJ2-3; D perhaps matches TRBD1 (5 bases). The CDR3 totals 13 residues. Germline V CDR1 and CDR2: SQVTM, ANQGSEA. Between the trimmed V and J ends, which lost 2 bases and 2 bases, there was a span of 8 bases. The CDR3 region is CSVEPQDTDTQYF. The CDR3 region has the DNA TGCAGCGTTGAACCACAGGACACAGATACGCAGTATTTT.

The J gene is TRBJ1-1, the V gene TRBV6-5; D call uncertain. There are 14 residues in the CDR3. With 4 bases removed from V and 5 bases from J, the gap between germline ends came to 14 bases. Germline V gene data show CDR1 as MNHEY and CDR2 as SVGAGI. The CDR3 coding sequence is TGTGCCAGCAGTTTGACTTTCCGCGGTACTGAAGCTTTCTTT. It specifies CASSLTFRGTEAFF.

The chain joins TRBV4-1 to TRBJ2-5, with D hard to call. The CDR3 runs to 13 residues. Germline V gene sequence: CDR1 MGHRA, CDR2 YSYEKL. Trimming cost V 4 bases and J 4 bases, with 10 bases left between them. Here the CDR3 reads CASSLWTLETQYF. CDR3 nucleotide sequence: TGCGCCAGCAGCCTTTGGACCCTAGAGACCCAGTACTTC.

The V and J genes are TRBV7-6 and TRBJ2-7, with 9 bases that match TRBD2. The junction had 5 bases not matched to a gene; V was cut back by 11 bases and J by 0 bases. The germline V gene has CDR1 SGHVS and CDR2 FNYEAQ. The CDR3 is 13 residues long. In DNA form, the CDR3 reads TGTGCCGGCCGACTAGCGGACTCCTACGAGCAGTACTTC. It translates to CAGRLADSYEQYF.

The chain has TRBV27 and TRBJ2-1; D is unclear. Germline V gene sequence: CDR1 MNHEY, CDR2 SMNVEV (reference sequence). The CDR3 consists of 11 residues. V was trimmed by 7 bases and J by 4 bases, leaving 5 bases between them. The CDR3 loop reads CASTLYNEQFF. In DNA, the CDR3 is TGTGCCAGCACCCTTTACAATGAGCAGTTCTTC.

The genes are TRBV4-2 and TRBJ2-3; D is ambiguous. Trimming removed 5 bases from V and 6 bases from J, with 15 bases in between. The CDR3 covers 14 residues. Germline-derived CDR1 and CDR2 are LGHNA and YNFKEQ. As DNA, the CDR3 is TGTGCCAGCAGCGAAGGGCAGGCCGAGGATACGCAGTATTTT. Its protein product is CASSEGQAEDTQYF.

This chain connects TRBV7-8 to TRBJ1-1; D remains ambiguous. Trimming stripped 3 bases from V and 3 bases from J, with 11 bases between. The CDR3 is made up of 14 amino acids. Germline V gene data show CDR1 as SGHVS and CDR2 as FQNEAQ. DNA for the CDR3: TGTGCCAGCAGCTTGGGTCGGGCGGACACTGAAGCTTTCTTT. Residues: CASSLGRADTEAFF.